Shown below are 3 T cell receptor beta chains from a single sample sequenced in a study of naive and memory T cell subsets. Amplification of ligated cDNA took four PCR rounds with SP2 and nested alpha and beta constant primers. Using its own MiXCR run on the 5' RACE reads, TCRdb lists one record per CDR3 protein. The sample includes 55,000 to 70,000 distinct CDR3 sequences, approximately 6.6% of them seen just once. The library had UMIs added by 3' ligation of an oligonucleotide to TCR cDNA. These receptors were taken from a male donor in good health.

The J gene is TRBJ2-1, the V gene TRBV18; D is undetermined. The CDR3 is 15 residues long. Germline assignment: CDR1 KGHSH and CDR2 LQKENI. V shed 3 bases and J shed 4 bases, with 13 bases lying between them. The CDR3 loop reads CASSPGQSEYNEQFF. DNA of the CDR3: TGTGCCAGCTCACCGGGCCAGTCGGAATACAATGAGCAGTTCTTC.

V and J are TRBV7-9 and TRBJ2-7; the match to TRBD1 covers 8 bases. Per the germline V gene, CDR1 is SEHNR and CDR2 is FQNEAQ (reference sequence). CDR3 size: 12 residues. With 5 bases clipped from V and 6 bases from J, the junction kept 3 bases outside the gene matches. CDR3 residues: CASSIDRGEQYF. DNA of the CDR3: TGTGCCAGCAGCATCGACAGGGGCGAGCAGTACTTC.

This clonotype was picked up a small number of times. The chain couples TRBV12-3 or TRBV12-4 to TRBJ2-7, with 8 bases lining up with TRBD2. With V trimmed by 6 bases and J by 2 bases, 3 bases remained unmatched. This CDR3 has 13 residues. CDR3: CASSRLATYEQYF. CDR3 nucleotides: TGTGCCAGCAGCAGACTAGCGACCTACGAGCAGTACTTC.